This T cell receptor (beta chain) was found in a study of blood T cell repertoires in COVID-19. Background on the study: The study drew acute and convalescent COVID-19 samples from the United States, Italy and Spain.

The ends were cut back, 1 base at V and 6 bases at J, with 12 bases in the middle. Germline CDR1 reads KGHSH; CDR2 reads LQKENI. The CDR3 contains 14 residues. This table comes from immunoSEQ multiplex PCR, and its TCRdb copy is limited to in-frame clones, with some not included. The sample contains 210,000 or so clones, roughly nine tenths of which appear only once. The sequenced sample was peripheral blood. The rearrangement joins TRBV18 to TRBJ1-2; perhaps TRBD1 as D (5 bases). This receptor was taken from a woman aged 45 to 65 with acute or convalescent COVID-19. The CDR3 DNA reads TGTGCCAGCTCACCACTCCGACAGATGGATGGCTACACCTTC. This sequence encodes CASSPLRQMDGYTF.